A selection of T cell receptor beta chains follows, all from one sample in a study of cytomegalovirus exposure and HLA in healthy donors. TCRdb's copy holds only in-frame clones and misses some; the assay was immunoSEQ multiplex PCR. The table has approximately 220,000 clones, approximately 87% seen once. What was sequenced was PBMCs. These receptors were collected from a man aged 18 to 30 in good health and CMV-seronegative. CDR3s include the opening cysteine and the closing phenylalanine or tryptophan. The D gene is left open where the match is weak. Rows may omit the clone size; those that give it use once, few, many or a size class.

j_call d_call v_call clone_size cdr3_aa cdr3_nt
TRBJ1-5 - TRBV5-3 - CARSLRTRLASNQPQHF TGTGCCAGAAGCTTGCGAACGCGGTTGGCTAGCAATCAGCCCCAGCATTTT
TRBJ1-2 - TRBV5-6 - CASSRGFGYGYTF TGTGCCAGCAGCCGGGGGTTTGGCTATGGCTACACCTTC
TRBJ1-2 - TRBV4-3 once CASSQDLTGNYGYTF TGCGCCAGCAGCCAAGATCTTACGGGGAACTATGGCTACACCTTC
TRBJ2-7 TRBD1 TRBV10-3 - CAISAGQGVSEQYF TGTGCCATCAGTGCTGGACAGGGGGTCAGCGAGCAGTACTTC
TRBJ2-7 TRBD1 TRBV5-1 - CASSLGTGVYEQYF TGCGCCAGCAGCCTCGGGACAGGGGTCTACGAGCAGTACTTC
TRBJ2-3 - TRBV10-2 - CASTQADTQYF TGCGCCAGCACGCAGGCAGATACGCAGTATTTT
TRBJ2-2 TRBD1 TRBV27 - CASSTLGQGTAGELFF TGTGCCAGCAGCACGCTGGGACAGGGAACGGCCGGGGAGCTGTTTTTT
TRBJ1-6 TRBD1 TRBV5-6 - CASSKTGAVLNSPLHF TGTGCCAGCAGTAAAACAGGGGCCGTTCTAAATTCACCCCTCCACTTT
TRBJ1-6 TRBD1 TRBV5-1 - CASTSGDRDDSPLHF TGCGCCAGCACTTCCGGGGACAGGGACGACTCACCCCTCCACTTT
TRBJ2-4 TRBD1 TRBV19 - CASSSRTGRAKNIQYF TGTGCCAGTAGTTCCCGGACAGGCAGAGCCAAAAACATTCAGTACTTC
TRBJ2-7 TRBD2 TRBV28 - CASRQVTSGRAYEQYF TGTGCCAGCAGACAAGTGACTAGCGGGAGGGCCTACGAGCAGTACTTC
TRBJ2-2 - TRBV9 - CASSTSGRAGNGELFF TGTGCCAGCAGCACCTCTGGCAGGGCAGGAAACGGGGAGCTGTTTTTT
TRBJ2-5 - TRBV18 - CASSPNTGLRETQYF TGTGCCAGCTCACCAAATACGGGGTTACGGGAGACCCAGTACTTC
TRBJ2-7 TRBD2 TRBV27 - CASRTSGVYEQYF TGTGCCAGCAGGACTAGCGGGGTCTACGAGCAGTACTTC
TRBJ1-2 - TRBV2 - CASRVTGLGGYTF TGTGCCAGCAGGGTAACAGGGCTGGGCGGCTACACCTTC
TRBJ2-2 TRBD1 TRBV29-1 - CSVSRDRFPGELFF TGCAGCGTCTCCCGGGACAGGTTTCCCGGGGAGCTGTTTTTT
TRBJ1-5 TRBD1 TRBV5-8 - CASSGTGGLNQPQHF TGTGCCAGCAGCGGGACAGGGGGCCTCAATCAGCCCCAGCATTTT
TRBJ2-2 - TRBV10-3 - CAISESSGGSNTGELFF TGTGCCATCAGTGAGTCAAGCGGCGGGTCGAACACCGGGGAGCTGTTTTTT
TRBJ1-6 - TRBV16 - CASSQSQGGGSPLHF TGTGCCAGCAGCCAATCCCAGGGAGGAGGATCACCCCTCCACTTT
TRBJ2-1 TRBD1 TRBV2 - CATRDREHPNEQFF TGTGCCACCAGGGACAGGGAACACCCCAATGAGCAGTTCTTC
TRBJ1-1 - TRBV2 - CASSKQGRDTEAFF TGTGCCAGCAGTAAACAGGGTCGGGACACTGAAGCTTTCTTT
TRBJ1-1 - TRBV6-5 - CASSYSSQGTEAFF TGTGCCAGCAGTTACTCGTCGCAGGGCACTGAAGCTTTCTTT
TRBJ2-7 TRBD2 TRBV7-2 - CASSFRGTSGYYEQYF TGTGCCAGCAGCTTCCGAGGGACTAGCGGTTATTACGAGCAGTACTTC
TRBJ2-1 TRBD2 TRBV11-3 - CASSTRLAGYNEQFF TGTGCCAGCAGCACACGACTAGCGGGGTACAATGAGCAGTTCTTC
TRBJ2-1 TRBD2 TRBV4-3 - CASSQDWLAVNEQFF TGCGCCAGCAGCCAAGATTGGCTAGCGGTTAATGAGCAGTTCTTC
TRBJ1-2 TRBD1 TRBV27 once CASSLDPGQEPGYTF TGTGCCAGCAGCCTAGACCCGGGACAGGAACCGGGCTACACCTTC
TRBJ1-5 - TRBV27 - CASGSGLRGPSGQPQHF TGTGCCAGCGGCTCCGGCCTGCGGGGGCCTAGTGGTCAGCCCCAGCATTTT
TRBJ2-3 - TRBV27 - CASSLKTATDTQYF TGTGCCAGCAGTTTAAAGACAGCAACAGATACGCAGTATTTT
TRBJ2-1 - TRBV7-6 - CASSRAGTQTYNEQFF TGTGCCAGCAGCCGCGCCGGGACTCAAACCTACAATGAGCAGTTCTTC
TRBJ2-4 TRBD2 TRBV15 few CATSRDLYTGGNF TGTGCCACCAGCAGAGATCTCTATACGGGAGGGAACTTC
TRBJ2-3 - TRBV7-8 - CASSGGPSDTQYF TGTGCCAGCAGCGGGGGCCCATCAGATACGCAGTATTTT
TRBJ2-5 TRBD2 TRBV4-3 - CASSQGASGRETQYF TGCGCCAGCAGCCAAGGGGCTAGCGGGAGGGAGACCCAGTACTTC
TRBJ2-5 - TRBV27 - CASSLSPPGVWETQYF TGTGCCAGCAGTTTATCCCCCCCGGGGGTTTGGGAGACCCAGTACTTC
TRBJ2-7 TRBD1 TRBV13 - CASSFGDRYYEQYF TGTGCCAGCAGCTTTGGGGACAGGTACTACGAGCAGTACTTC
TRBJ1-4 - TRBV27 many CASSSDTYEKLFF TGTGCCAGCAGTTCAGACACCTATGAAAAACTGTTTTTT
TRBJ2-5 TRBD2 TRBV11-2 - CASSWTGGPWTQYF TGTGCCAGCAGCTGGACGGGAGGGCCCTGGACCCAGTACTTC
TRBJ2-7 - TRBV5-1 - CASSLGAYEQYF TGCGCCAGCAGCTTAGGGGCCTACGAGCAGTACTTC
TRBJ2-7 - TRBV4-3 - CASSQVYEQYF TGCGCCAGCAGCCAAGTATACGAGCAGTACTTC
TRBJ1-5 TRBD1 TRBV4-3 - CASSQDVRTGGLGQPQHF TGCGCCAGCAGCCAAGATGTAAGAACAGGGGGCTTGGGGCAGCCCCAGCATTTT
TRBJ2-7 - TRBV27 - CASSRYRESMDEQYF TGTGCCAGCAGTCGCTACAGGGAGTCTATGGACGAGCAGTACTTC
TRBJ1-5 - TRBV7-9 - CASSPRGVGHQPQHF TGTGCCAGCAGCCCCAGGGGCGTGGGGCATCAGCCCCAGCATTTT
TRBJ1-2 TRBD1 TRBV12-5 - CASALTRQGKANYGYTF TGTGCTAGTGCCCTAACACGACAGGGGAAGGCTAACTATGGCTACACCTTC
TRBJ2-3 TRBD2 TRBV5-4 - CASSLHGGSRRDTQYF TGTGCCAGCAGCTTGCATGGCGGGAGTCGGAGAGATACGCAGTATTTT
TRBJ2-7 TRBD1 TRBV27 few CASRRPTGGTKEQYF TGTGCCTCGCGCAGGCCGACAGGGGGGACGAAGGAGCAGTACTTC